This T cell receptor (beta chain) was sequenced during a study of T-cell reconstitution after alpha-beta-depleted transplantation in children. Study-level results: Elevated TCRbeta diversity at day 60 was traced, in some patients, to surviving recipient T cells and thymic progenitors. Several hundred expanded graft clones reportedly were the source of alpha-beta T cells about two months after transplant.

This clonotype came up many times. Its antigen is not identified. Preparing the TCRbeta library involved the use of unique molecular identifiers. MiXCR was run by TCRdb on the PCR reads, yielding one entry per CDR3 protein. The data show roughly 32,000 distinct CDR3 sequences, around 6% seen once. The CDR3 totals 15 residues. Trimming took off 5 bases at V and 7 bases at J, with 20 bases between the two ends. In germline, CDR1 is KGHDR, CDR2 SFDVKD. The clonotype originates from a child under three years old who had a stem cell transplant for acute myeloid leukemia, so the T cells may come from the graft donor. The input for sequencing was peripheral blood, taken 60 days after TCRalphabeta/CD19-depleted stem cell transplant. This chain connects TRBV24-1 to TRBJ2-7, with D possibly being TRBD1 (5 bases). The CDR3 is CATSGQTAGTKEQYF. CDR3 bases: TGTGCCACCAGTGGACAGACAGCCGGTACTAAGGAGCAGTACTTC.